This T cell receptor beta chain is from a study of a mutant IDH1 vaccine in newly diagnosed glioma. Points on this clone: Its antigen is undetermined.

The study, taken as a whole, reports: Shifts in the top peripheral T cell clonotypes seemed unrelated to pseudoprogression. Researchers report vaccine-induced immune responses in over 90% of patients.

Only in-frame clones appear in the TCRdb table, and some are missing; sequencing was by immunoSEQ multiplex PCR. Among 65,000 to 70,000 clones listed, 65% to 85% were seen once. The time point here: baseline, week 1 (first vaccination visit). The sample's treatment: pre-vaccination baseline after standard-of-care therapy. Patients carried new grade 3 or 4 IDH1-mutant astrocytomas lacking nuclear ATRX. Germline values: CDR1 SNHLY, CDR2 FYNNEI. The CDR3 runs to 11 residues. Trimming removed 5 bases at V and 5 bases at J, with 6 bases between. The material was peripheral blood mononuclear cells (PBMCs), obtained from a glioma patient treated with radiotherapy, temozolomide or both. This chain links TRBV2 with TRBJ1-1; D is unclear. This clonotype was sampled from a woman in her late teens or twenties with glioma. Some clones in this sample may be carry-over from other donors' samples. The DNA of the CDR3 is TGTGCCAGCAGTAGATCTACTGAAGCTTTCTTT. This encodes CASSRSTEAFF.